Below are 15 T cell receptor beta chains sequenced from a single sample in a study of T-cell memory formation after mild COVID-19. One entry per CDR3 protein, called by TCRdb with MiXCR from the 5' RACE reads. This table holds around 390,000 distinct CDR3 sequences, about 17% found once. Input material: PBMCs or a T cell subset sorted from them (not recorded which). The source of these receptors is a man younger than 35 who had mild COVID-19 (a few samples of this study predate the infection). Cell type and time point are not known.

The chain uses TRBV7-3 and TRBJ2-7; the D gene is possibly TRBD2 (6 bases). Germline CDR1 and CDR2: SGHTA and FQGTGA. Trimming left V 2 bases short and J 9 bases short, with 14 bases between. There are 13 residues in the CDR3. This CDR3 reads CASSLLGGVVQYF. The CDR3 nucleotides are TGTGCCAGCAGCTTACTGGGGGGAGTCGTGCAGTACTTC.

This clonotype was recorded a few times. The genes are TRBV5-1 and TRBJ2-7; the match to TRBD2 covers 13 bases. Germline-derived CDR1 and CDR2 are SGHRS and YFSETQ. The CDR3 is 17 residues long. V lost 2 bases and J lost 7; bases outside the gene matches: 12. CDR3 in amino acids: CASSFETSGGPRREQYF. The CDR3 bases are TGCGCCAGCAGCTTCGAGACTAGCGGGGGGCCTCGTCGGGAGCAGTACTTC. Looking up the rest from reference TRBV5-1 and TRBJ2-7 gives the full variable domain: KAGVTQTPRYLIKTRGQQVTLSCSPISGHRSVSWYQQTPGQGLQFLFEYFSETQRNKGNFPGRFSGRQFSNSRSEMNVSTLELGDSALYLCASSFETSGGPRREQYFGPGTRLTVT.

The chain links TRBV7-3 to TRBJ2-3; D is unclear. Germline V gives CDR1 SGHTA, CDR2 FQGTGA. CDR3 size: 14 residues. V lost 8 bases, J lost 0 bases, and 12 bases lay in between. As DNA, the CDR3 is TGTGCCAGCCGGATCAGAGTCAGCACAGATACGCAGTATTTT. Protein sequence: CASRIRVSTDTQYF.

This clonotype was observed many times. The chain combines TRBV5-5 with TRBJ2-4, with D maybe TRBD2 (5 bases). The CDR3 has 14 residues. Germline values: CDR1 SGHKS, CDR2 YYEKEE (reference sequence). Trimming left V 4 bases short and J 0 bases short, with 8 bases between. The CDR3 loop reads CASSQGLAKNIQYF. The CDR3 DNA sequence: TGTGCCAGCAGCCAAGGACTAGCCAAAAACATTCAGTACTTC.

The table lists this clonotype with a few counts. This chain uses TRBV11-2 with TRBJ1-6, with D maybe TRBD1 (6 bases). CDR1 is SGHAT and CDR2 is FQNNGV in the germline V gene. The CDR3 has 14 residues. Trimming left V 5 bases short and J 10 bases short, with 15 bases between. The CDR3, as DNA: TGTGCCAGCAGCGGACTAAGGGGGGTCTCACCCCTCCACTTT. Translating gives CASSGLRGVSPLHF.

This clonotype was picked up a small number of times. The chain links TRBV28 to TRBJ1-5, with 11 positions matching TRBD1. Germline V gives CDR1 MDHEN, CDR2 SYDVKM. J was trimmed by 6 bases and V by 5 bases; bases with no gene match: 6. The CDR3 length is 15 residues. For the CDR3, the DNA is TGTGCCAGCAGTATCGGACAGGGGGCCATTCAGCCCCAGCATTTT. Its protein is CASSIGQGAIQPQHF.

This chain uses TRBV20-1 with TRBJ2-1; TRBD2 aligns across 9 bases. After removal of 5 bases from V and 13 bases from J, the junction contained 15 bases not matched to a gene. Germline values: CDR1 DFQATT, CDR2 SNEGSKA (reference sequence). The CDR3 extends over 14 amino acids. CDR3 bases: TGCAGTGCTGGGACATGGCGGGGGGGCCCTCTCCAGTTCTTC. This translates into CSAGTWRGGPLQFF.

This clonotype was found a few times. The J gene is TRBJ2-7, the V gene TRBV7-6, with D hard to call. This CDR3 is 14 amino acids long. Trimming removed 1 base at V and 5 bases at J, with 12 bases between. Germline V gene lookup returns CDR1 SGHVS and CDR2 FNYEAQ. CDR3 in amino acids: CASSLGPSSHEQYV. The CDR3, as DNA: TGTGCCAGCAGCTTAGGTCCATCATCCCACGAGCAGTACGTC.

This clonotype was seen at least ten times. V gene TRBV7-2 combines with J gene TRBJ2-3; no clear D. Germline CDR1 reads SGHTA; CDR2 reads FQGNSA. V shed 3 bases and J shed 2 bases, with 15 bases lying between them. The CDR3 spans 16 residues. The CDR3: CASSFLGGSNTDTQYF. In DNA, the CDR3 is TGTGCCAGCAGCTTTCTTGGTGGTTCTAACACAGATACGCAGTATTTT.

The chain has TRBV20-1 and TRBJ2-1; D remains ambiguous. Germline V gene lookup returns CDR1 DFQATT and CDR2 SNEGSKA (reference sequence). V was pared by 5 bases and J by 6 bases, with 11 bases between. The CDR3 has 12 amino acids. The CDR3 nucleotides read TGCAGTGCTCTTTCGGTGGGCAATGAGCAGTTCTTC. Its protein is CSALSVGNEQFF.

This clonotype has a handful of counts. The chain links TRBV7-9 to TRBJ1-1; D uncertain. This CDR3 has 14 amino acids. V was cut by 5 bases and J by 3 bases, with 13 bases left in between. From germline, CDR1 is SEHNR and CDR2 FQNEAQ (reference sequence). CDR3: CASSPMSGYTEAFF. The CDR3 DNA reads TGTGCCAGCAGCCCCATGTCGGGGTACACTGAAGCTTTCTTT.

The V call is TRBV12-3 or TRBV12-4, the J call TRBJ1-2; D is unclear. V dropped 6 bases and J dropped 8 bases, with 10 bases sitting between them. This CDR3 contains 11 residues. This CDR3 is CASRTYGGYTF. Written as DNA, the CDR3 is TGTGCCAGCAGAACATATGGAGGCTACACCTTC.

The chain links TRBV2 to TRBJ2-7; 8 bases are a match to TRBD2. The V segment lost 1 base and the J segment 3 bases; nucleotides outside the gene matches: 5. The CDR3 is made up of 15 amino acids. Per germline, CDR1 SNHLY and CDR2 FYNNEI. The CDR3 loop reads CASSEESGGFYEQYF. The CDR3 region has the DNA TGTGCCAGCAGTGAAGAGAGCGGGGGTTTCTACGAGCAGTACTTC.

The genes are TRBV24-1 and TRBJ1-2; 11 bases align to TRBD1. With V trimmed by 3 bases and J by 8 bases, 4 bases remained unmatched. The CDR3 consists of 14 residues. Germline assignment: CDR1 KGHDR and CDR2 SFDVKD. In DNA form, the CDR3 reads TGTGCCACCAGTGATCCCCGGACAGGGGGCGGCTACACCTTC. Residues: CATSDPRTGGGYTF.

The table lists this clonotype with a few counts. The CDR3, as DNA: TGTGCCAGCAGCAAAGCAGGGCGTACGGAAGAGACCCAGTACTTC. Translated, it gives CASSKAGRTEETQYF. The chain joins TRBV21-1 to TRBJ2-5; the table's D gene call, TRBD1, was not cross checked with the DNA. TRBV21-1 is a recognized pseudogene. The CDR3 runs 15 residues.